Below, 14 T cell receptor beta chains from the same sample are listed, as sequenced in a study of Ad26.COV2.S vaccination and SARS-CoV-2 variants. Only in-frame clones appear in the TCRdb table, and some are missing; sequencing was by immunoSEQ multiplex PCR. There are about 680,000 clones in the sample; around 90% occur only once, and over 1.3% lies in the top ten. The sample's treatment: roughly 18 received Ad26.COV2.S at low or high dose, single or two shots; about 5 received placebo; per-sample allocation not given. Samples came from day 63 after the first vaccine or placebo injection. Sequenced here: peripheral blood, sampled in a trial of Ad26.COV2.S vaccine versus placebo. The receptors were sampled from a person aged 18-60 years who received the Ad26.COV2.S COVID-19 vaccine or a placebo.

The chain uses TRBV29-1 and TRBJ2-3, with 7 bases aligning to TRBD1. The V segment lost 6 bases and the J segment 1 base; nucleotides outside the gene matches: 10. In germline, CDR1 is SQVTM, CDR2 ANQGSEA. This CDR3 spans 15 amino acids. CDR3 bases: TGCAGCGTAGAACTGGGACAGCCCGGCACAGATACGCAGTATTTT. It yields the protein CSVELGQPGTDTQYF.

In the case of this clone: The sample contains more than one DNA sequence encoding this CDR3. The chain employs TRBV3-1 (or the pseudogene TRBV3-2) and TRBJ1-5; tentative D call: TRBD1 (6 bases). Trimming stripped 0 bases from V and 5 bases from J, with 8 bases between. This CDR3 spans 14 amino acids. CDR1 and CDR2 from the germline V gene are LGHDT and YNNKEL (reference sequence). CDR3 sequence: CASSQDRGDQPQHF. CDR3 nucleotides: TGTGCCAGCAGCCAAGACAGGGGCGATCAGCCCCAGCATTTT.

This clone turned up a few times. The chain links TRBV27 to TRBJ1-3; D is ambiguous. V was trimmed by 11 bases and J by 0 bases, leaving 8 bases between them. The CDR3 loop spans 12 amino acids. CDR1 and CDR2 from the germline V gene are MNHEY and SMNVEV (reference sequence). CDR3 nucleotides: TGTGCCTGCGGACCCTCTGGAAACACCATATATTTT. Amino acid sequence: CACGPSGNTIYF.

The rearrangement links TRBV29-1 to TRBJ2-7; 11 positions agree with TRBD2. With V trimmed by 7 bases and J by 0 bases, 5 bases remained unmatched. Germline V gives CDR1 SQVTM, CDR2 ANQGSEA. This CDR3 spans 14 amino acids. DNA for the CDR3: TGCAGCGCAACAACTAGCGGGAGCTCCTACGAGCAGTACTTC. Protein sequence: CSATTSGSSYEQYF.

The chain has TRBV9 and TRBJ2-1; 7 nucleotides line up with TRBD2. CDR1 SGDLS and CDR2 YYNGEE come from the germline V gene. V lost 0 bases and J lost 14; bases outside the gene matches: 8. The length of the CDR3 is 13 residues. CDR3 sequence reads: CASSVATAGKKFF. CDR3 bases: TGTGCCAGCAGCGTAGCTACAGCGGGAAAGAAGTTCTTC. Full variable domain (missing parts from reference TRBV9 and TRBJ2-1): DSGVTQTPKHLITATGQRVTLRCSPRSGDLSVYWYQQSLDQGLQFLIQYYNGEERAKGNILERFSAQQFPDLHSELNLSSLELGDSALYFCASSVATAGKKFFGPGTRLTVL.

This rearrangement joins TRBV5-1 to TRBJ1-1; D remains unclear. The ends were cut back, 0 bases at V and 7 bases at J, with 10 bases in the middle. Germline CDR1 SGHRS, CDR2 YFSETQ. This CDR3 is built from 13 residues. The CDR3 DNA reads as TGCGCCAGCAGCTTGGCCATGGCAGGTGAAGCTTTCTTT. It translates to CASSLAMAGEAFF.

V gene TRBV19 combines with J gene TRBJ1-5; 8 positions match TRBD1. From germline, CDR1 is LNHDA and CDR2 SQIVND (reference sequence). The V and J ends lost 1 base and 7 bases, in that order; junction bases with no gene match: 6. The CDR3 covers 15 residues. In DNA form, the CDR3 reads TGTGCCAGTAGTATAGCGGACAGGGTCAACCAGCCCCAGCATTTT. Translated, it gives CASSIADRVNQPQHF.

This chain links TRBV2 with TRBJ2-7; 8 bases fit TRBD2. The CDR3 runs to 15 residues. CDR1 SNHLY and CDR2 FYNNEI come from the germline V gene. V lost 5 bases to trimming and J lost 0 bases; unmatched junction nucleotides: 6. The CDR3 DNA reads TGTGCCAGCAGTTACTCTAGCGGGTCCTCCTACGAGCAGTACTTC. Translation: CASSYSSGSSYEQYF.

The chain is built from TRBV4-3 and TRBJ2-7; D is perhaps TRBD1 (5 bases). Trimming took off 1 base at V and 3 bases at J, with 13 bases between the two ends. Germline CDR1 and CDR2: LGHNA and YSLEER. This CDR3 comprises 15 residues. The CDR3 loop reads CASSQGKDNRYEQYF. DNA for the CDR3: TGCGCCAGCAGCCAAGGGAAGGACAACCGCTACGAGCAGTACTTC.

The rearrangement uses TRBV3-1 (or the pseudogene TRBV3-2) and TRBJ2-1; D is undetermined. From germline, CDR1 is LGHDT and CDR2 YNNKEL (reference sequence). CDR3 size: 17 residues. V gave up 5 bases and J gave up 6 bases, with 23 bases separating them. CDR3 in amino acids: CASSSPIGVRALNEQFF. CDR3 nucleotide sequence: TGTGCCAGCAGCTCCCCCATTGGCGTCCGAGCTCTCAATGAGCAGTTCTTC.

The V and J genes are TRBV28 and TRBJ2-7; a weak D match, TRBD1 (6 bases). CDR1 is MDHEN, CDR2 SYDVKM, per germline. The CDR3 runs to 12 residues. With 10 bases removed from V and 3 bases from J, the gap between germline ends came to 13 bases. The CDR3 here is CATRGGVYEQYF. CDR3 nucleotide sequence: TGTGCCACCAGGGGCGGAGTCTACGAGCAGTACTTC.

The chain has TRBV4-1 and TRBJ2-3, with 10 bases that match TRBD2. This CDR3 is 16 amino acids long. The germline CDR1 and CDR2 sequences are MGHRA and YSYEKL. Trimming cost V 0 bases and J 4 bases; bases outside gene matches: 4. This CDR3 is CASSQDSSGGSDTQYF. CDR3 DNA sequence: TGCGCCAGCAGCCAAGATTCTAGCGGGGGATCAGATACGCAGTATTTT.

Remarks on this clone: Other nucleotide sequences from this sample produce the same CDR3. This rearrangement joins TRBV27 to TRBJ1-1; no clear D gene. V was cut by 5 bases and J by 5 bases, with 12 bases left in between. The CDR3 covers 13 residues. Germline CDR1 is MNHEY and CDR2 is SMNVEV (reference sequence). In nucleotides, the CDR3 is TGTGCCAGCAGTCTCAGAGGTGGTACTGAAGCTTTCTTT. Protein sequence: CASSLRGGTEAFF.

V is TRBV15 and J is TRBJ1-6, with D unresolved. Germline V gives CDR1 LNHNV, CDR2 YYDKDF (reference sequence). V was clipped by 3 bases and J by 6 bases, with 6 bases between them. There are 13 residues in the CDR3. CDR3 protein: CATSRGRNSPLHF. CDR3 bases: TGTGCCACCAGCAGGGGCCGTAATTCACCCCTCCACTTT.